Detailed here is one T cell receptor beta chain. This entry belongs to a study of blood T cell repertoires in COVID-19. Study overall: The samples span acute and convalescent COVID-19 from the United States, Italy and Spain. The cDNA or gDNA used as material had been derived from T cells, B-cell-depleted T cells, or PBMCs.

The germline V gene has CDR1 MGHRA and CDR2 YSYEKL. The CDR3 runs 13 residues. Deletions cut 0 bases from V and 3 bases from J, with 6 bases between. In the authors' workflow: Reference gene primer amplification gave estimated nucleated cell counts. Clones were read by immunoSEQ multiplex PCR, and TCRdb kept only the in-frame ones, dropping some. The DNA was the basis for D and trimming; V, J and clone size are from that table. The sample yields over 95,000 clones, roughly 81% seen once. The genes are TRBV4-1 and TRBJ2-7; maybe TRBD1 (5 bases). The source of this sequence is a human donor in a cohort sampled during active COVID-19. The specimen was peripheral blood. In nucleotides, the CDR3 is TGCGCCAGCAGCCAAGAGCAGGGCTACGAGCAGTACTTC. Its protein product is CASSQEQGYEQYF.